This paragraph covers one TCR beta chain sequence. At one end, the junction sequence differs from germline, possibly due to a read error. The hyperthyroidism patients had all been newly diagnosed, and their disease duration was under 2 months. Their ages ranged from 18 to 65 years. Based on clinical symptoms, serum thyroxine and TRAb, thyroid ultrasound and orbital computed tomography, diagnoses were reached. This specimen belongs to a study of T cells in Graves' hyperthyroidism and ophthalmopathy. Study overall: Peripheral blood sampling occurred at initial diagnosis, before any treatment.

Template material for amplifying TCR beta CDR3 regions consisted of RNA transcripts. Carried out on the TCR CDR3, a first-round RT-PCR used the HTBI primer set. TCRdb called the multiplex PCR reads again in MiXCR, with one record for every CDR3 protein. The table records 700,000 to 950,000 distinct CDR3 sequences, about 35% of them present only once. Germline values: CDR1 ENHRY, CDR2 SYGVKD. This CDR3 region has 21 residues. Sequencing input: blood. The origin of this receptor is a woman aged 40 to 50 with Graves' hyperthyroidism. This chain joins TRBV10-3 and TRBJ2-2; 15 nucleotides align to TRBD2. CDR3 sequence (DNA): TGTGCCATCAGTACTACACCGGGACTAGCGGGGGGAACTAAGAACGCCGGGGAGCTGTTTTTT. Protein product: CAISTTPGLAGGTKNAGELFF.